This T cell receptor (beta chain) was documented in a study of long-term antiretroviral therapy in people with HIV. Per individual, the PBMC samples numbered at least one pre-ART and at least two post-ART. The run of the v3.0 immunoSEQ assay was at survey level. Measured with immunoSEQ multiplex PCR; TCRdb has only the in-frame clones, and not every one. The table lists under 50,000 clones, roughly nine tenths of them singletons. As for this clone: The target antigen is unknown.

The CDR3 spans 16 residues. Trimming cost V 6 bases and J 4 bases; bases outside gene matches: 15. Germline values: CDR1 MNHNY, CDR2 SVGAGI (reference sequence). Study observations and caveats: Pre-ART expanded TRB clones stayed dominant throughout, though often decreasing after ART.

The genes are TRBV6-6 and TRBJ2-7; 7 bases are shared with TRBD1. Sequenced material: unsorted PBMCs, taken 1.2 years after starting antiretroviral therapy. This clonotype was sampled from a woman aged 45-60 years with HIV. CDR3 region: CASSRGTGTAGYEQYF. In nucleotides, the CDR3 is TGTGCCAGCAGCCGAGGGACCGGGACAGCCGGTTACGAGCAGTACTTC.